The T cell receptor beta chain described here comes from a study of cytomegalovirus exposure and HLA in healthy donors. CDR1 and CDR2 (germline): SGHDT, YYEEEE. The V end was cut by 5 bases, the J end by 3 bases, with 12 bases between. The length of the CDR3 is 14 residues. This clone was observed a few times. The study ran its PCR with 60 Vbeta and 13 Jbeta primers. Profiling relied on immunoSEQ multiplex PCR, and the TCRdb table lists in-frame clones only, not all of them. Of about 97,000 clones in the sample, 73% were seen once. The chain joins TRBV5-6 to TRBJ2-4; weak D call: TRBD1 (7 bases). This TCR was recovered from a man between 40 and 49 years old in good health and CMV-seronegative. The sequencing sample was made of PBMCs. CDR3 coding DNA: TGTGCCAGCAGGGACTACAGGGGCAAAAACATTCAGTACTTC. Amino acid sequence: CASRDYRGKNIQYF.